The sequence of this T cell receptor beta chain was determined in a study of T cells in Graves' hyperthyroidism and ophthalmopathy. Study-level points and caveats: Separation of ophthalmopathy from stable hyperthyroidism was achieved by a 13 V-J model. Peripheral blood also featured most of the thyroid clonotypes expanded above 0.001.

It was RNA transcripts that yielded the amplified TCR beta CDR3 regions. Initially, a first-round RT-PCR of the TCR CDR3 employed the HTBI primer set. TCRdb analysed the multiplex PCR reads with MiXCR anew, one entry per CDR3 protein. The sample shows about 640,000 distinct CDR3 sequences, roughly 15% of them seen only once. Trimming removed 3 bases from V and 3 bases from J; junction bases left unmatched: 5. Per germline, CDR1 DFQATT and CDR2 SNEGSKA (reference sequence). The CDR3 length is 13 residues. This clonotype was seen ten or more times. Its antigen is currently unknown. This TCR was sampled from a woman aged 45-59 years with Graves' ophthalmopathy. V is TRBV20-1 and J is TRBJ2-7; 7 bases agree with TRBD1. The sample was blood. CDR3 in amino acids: CSARWDRDYEQYF. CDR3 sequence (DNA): TGCAGTGCTAGGTGGGACAGAGACTACGAGCAGTACTTC.